The clone carrying this T cell receptor beta chain was picked up many times. Its antigen is undetermined. TCRdb re-called the RT-PCR reads with MiXCR, one entry per CDR3 protein. The top ten clones hold under 13% of a sample with around 200,000 distinct CDR3 sequences, around 9% of them seen once. The data stem from a study of response to subunit inactivated influenza vaccine. Overall study findings and caveats: There was a suggestion from the authors that each seasonal influenza vaccination recruits few new T cells.

Trimming shortened V by 6 bases and J by 0 bases, and 15 bases separated the two germline ends. The CDR3 contains 16 residues. The chain joins TRBV12-3 or TRBV12-4 to TRBJ1-5, with D possibly TRBD1 on 5 matching bases. The sample was non-naive T cells sorted from PBMCs, taken on the day of vaccination. This TCR came from a man aged 50-60 years who received an inactivated influenza vaccine. The DNA for the CDR3 is TGTGCCAGCAGACGCGGGGGGGGGTATAGCAATCAGCCCCAGCATTTT. Protein sequence: CASRRGGGYSNQPQHF.